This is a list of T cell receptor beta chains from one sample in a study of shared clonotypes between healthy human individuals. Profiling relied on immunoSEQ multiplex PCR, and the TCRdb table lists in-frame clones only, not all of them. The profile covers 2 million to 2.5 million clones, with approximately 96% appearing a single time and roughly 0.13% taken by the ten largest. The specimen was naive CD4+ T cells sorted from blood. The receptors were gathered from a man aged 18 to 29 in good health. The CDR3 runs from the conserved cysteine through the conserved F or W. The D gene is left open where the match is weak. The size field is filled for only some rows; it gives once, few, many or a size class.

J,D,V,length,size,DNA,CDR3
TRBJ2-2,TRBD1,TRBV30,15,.,TGTGCCTGGAGCCCAGACAGGGGGAATACCGGGGAGCTGTTTTTT,CAWSPDRGNTGELFF
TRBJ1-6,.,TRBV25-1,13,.,TGTGCCAGCAGGGGGGAAGGATTGTCACCCCTCCACTTT,CASRGEGLSPLHF
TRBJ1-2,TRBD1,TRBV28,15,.,TGTGCCAGCAGTTCCCCCTCACAGGGGGCGAGTGGCTACACCTTC,CASSSPSQGASGYTF
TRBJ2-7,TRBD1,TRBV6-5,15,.,TGTGCCAGCAGTCGGGCCCCGGGACAGGGCTCCGAGCAGTACTTC,CASSRAPGQGSEQYF
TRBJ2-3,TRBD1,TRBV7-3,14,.,TGTGCCAGCAGCCGGACAGGAGGCGCAGATACGCAGTATTTT,CASSRTGGADTQYF
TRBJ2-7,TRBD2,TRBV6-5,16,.,TGTGCCAGCAGTTACGGTCTAGCGGGAGAAGTTCACGAGCAGTACTTC,CASSYGLAGEVHEQYF
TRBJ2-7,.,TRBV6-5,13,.,TGTGCCAGCAGTTATGGGGGATCCGTCGAGCAGTACTTC,CASSYGGSVEQYF
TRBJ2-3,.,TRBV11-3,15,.,TGTGCCAGCAGTCCGGGGGGCCTCACGGCAGATACGCAGTATTTT,CASSPGGLTADTQYF
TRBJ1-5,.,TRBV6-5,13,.,TGTGCCAGCAGACCCGGGGGTTCTCAGCCCCAGCATTTT,CASRPGGSQPQHF
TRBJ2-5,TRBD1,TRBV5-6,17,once,TGTGCCAGCAGCTCCTTGAGGGACAGGGGAGTGATGGAGACCCAGTACTTC,CASSSLRDRGVMETQYF
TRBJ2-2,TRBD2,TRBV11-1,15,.,TGTGCCAGCAGCTTATCTAGCGGGAGCACCGGGGAGCTGTTTTTT,CASSLSSGSTGELFF
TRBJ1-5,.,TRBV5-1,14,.,TGCGCCAGCAGCGAGCTAGGTGGCAATCAGCCCCAGCATTTT,CASSELGGNQPQHF
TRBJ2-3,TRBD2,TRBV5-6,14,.,TGTGCCAGCAGCCCCGGGACTAGCGGGAGTACGCAGTATTTT,CASSPGTSGSTQYF
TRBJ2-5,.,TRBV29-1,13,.,TGCAGCGATGCGCCAGGGGCTGGGGAGACCCAGTACTTC,CSDAPGAGETQYF
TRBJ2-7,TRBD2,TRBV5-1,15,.,TGCGCCAGCAGCGAACGACTAGCGGGGCCCTACGAGCAGTACTTC,CASSERLAGPYEQYF
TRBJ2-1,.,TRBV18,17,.,TGTGCCAGCTCACCCGCCACCGGGTCCTCCCGATTCGATGAGCAGTTCTTC,CASSPATGSSRFDEQFF
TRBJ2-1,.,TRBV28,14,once,TGTGCCAGCAGTTTAAGCGTAAGAGGAAATGAGCAGTTCTTC,CASSLSVRGNEQFF
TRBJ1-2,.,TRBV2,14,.,TGTGCCAGCAGTGAAGCGGGGGGAAGGGTTGGCTACACCTTC,CASSEAGGRVGYTF
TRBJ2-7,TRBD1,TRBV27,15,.,TGTGCCAGCAGTTTATCTTCTGGGGACAGCTACGAGCAGTACTTC,CASSLSSGDSYEQYF
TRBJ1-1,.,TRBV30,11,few,TGTGCCTGGAGCCCAGGGGTTGAAGCTTTCTTT,CAWSPGVEAFF
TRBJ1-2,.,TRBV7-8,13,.,TGTGCCAGCAGCTTACAGGGTGCTTATGGCTACACCTTC,CASSLQGAYGYTF
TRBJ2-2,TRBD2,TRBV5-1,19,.,TGCGCCAGCAGCTTGGTTGGGGACTTAGCGGGAACGGGCACCGGGGAGCTGTTTTTT,CASSLVGDLAGTGTGELFF
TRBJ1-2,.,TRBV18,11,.,TGTGCCAGCTCACACTCGGGGGGCTACACCTTC,CASSHSGGYTF
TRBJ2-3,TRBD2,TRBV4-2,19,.,TGTGCCAGCAGCCAAGAAGGGCGTCTAGCGGAGACTATCCCAGATACGCAGTATTTT,CASSQEGRLAETIPDTQYF
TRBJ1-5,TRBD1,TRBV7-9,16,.,TGTGCCAGCAGCTTAGGGGTTACAGGGGGGAATCAGCCCCAGCATTTT,CASSLGVTGGNQPQHF
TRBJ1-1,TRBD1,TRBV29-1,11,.,TGCAGCTCGTTCAGGGGGACTGAAGCTTTCTTT,CSSFRGTEAFF
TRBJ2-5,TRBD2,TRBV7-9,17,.,TGTGCCAGCAGCTTAGGCCCCATGCGGGAGCGAGAAGAGACCCAGTACTTC,CASSLGPMREREETQYF
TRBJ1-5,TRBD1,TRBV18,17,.,TGTGCCAGCTCACCACGACAGGGAGGGGATAGCAATCAGCCCCAGCATTTT,CASSPRQGGDSNQPQHF
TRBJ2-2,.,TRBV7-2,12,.,TGTGCCAGCAGTTTTTGGGCCGGGGAGCTGTTTTTT,CASSFWAGELFF
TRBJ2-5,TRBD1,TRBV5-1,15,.,TGCGCCAGCAGCGTGGGACAGGGTTTTGGGGAGACCCAGTACTTC,CASSVGQGFGETQYF
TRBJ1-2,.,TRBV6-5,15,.,TGTGCCAGCAGTTACCTCGGGACATCTAACTATGGCTACACCTTC,CASSYLGTSNYGYTF
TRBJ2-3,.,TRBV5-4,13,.,TGTGCCAGCAGCTTGGATCCTGGAGATACGCAGTATTTT,CASSLDPGDTQYF
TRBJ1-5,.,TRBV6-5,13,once,TGTGCCAGCAGTCGCGGGGTAGGTCAGCCCCAGCATTTT,CASSRGVGQPQHF
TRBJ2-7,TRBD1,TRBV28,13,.,TGTGCCAGCAGTGGACAGGGGAATTACGAGCAGTACTTC,CASSGQGNYEQYF
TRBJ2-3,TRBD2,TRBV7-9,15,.,TGTGCCAGCAGCTATTCGGGACTAGCGACAGATACGCAGTATTTT,CASSYSGLATDTQYF
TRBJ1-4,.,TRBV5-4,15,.,TGTGCCAGCAGCGCCACCGGGAGCGGAGATGAAAAACTGTTTTTT,CASSATGSGDEKLFF
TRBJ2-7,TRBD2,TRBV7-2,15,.,TGTGCCAGCAGCTTGGACGGGGGGTCGGCCTACGAGCAGTACTTC,CASSLDGGSAYEQYF
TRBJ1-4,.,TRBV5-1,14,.,TGCGCCAGCAGCATCGGACAAATTAATGAAAAACTGTTTTTT,CASSIGQINEKLFF
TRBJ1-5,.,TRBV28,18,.,TGTGCCAGCAGTTGGGGGACTCCCGGGGTGGGGAGCAATCAGCCCCAGCATTTT,CASSWGTPGVGSNQPQHF
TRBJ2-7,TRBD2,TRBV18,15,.,TGTGCCAGCTCACCACCAACGGGACTAGCCGAGGAGCAGTACTTC,CASSPPTGLAEEQYF
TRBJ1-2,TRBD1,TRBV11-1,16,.,TGTGCCAGCAGCGAGACACCGGCGACAGGGCCCGATGGCTACACCTTC,CASSETPATGPDGYTF
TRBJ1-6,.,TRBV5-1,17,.,TGCGCCAGCAGCTTGGGACGACTCGGGGGAGGTAATTCACCCCTCCACTTT,CASSLGRLGGGNSPLHF